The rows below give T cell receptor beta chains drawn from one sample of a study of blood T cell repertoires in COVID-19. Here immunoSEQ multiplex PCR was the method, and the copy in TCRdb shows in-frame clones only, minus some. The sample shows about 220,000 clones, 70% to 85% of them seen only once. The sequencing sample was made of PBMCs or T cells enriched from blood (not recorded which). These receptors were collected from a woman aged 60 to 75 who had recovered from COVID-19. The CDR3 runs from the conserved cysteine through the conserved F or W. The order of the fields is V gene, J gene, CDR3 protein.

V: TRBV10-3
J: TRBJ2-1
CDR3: CAISESPRGERNEQFF

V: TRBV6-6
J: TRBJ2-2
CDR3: CASSSTNTGELFF

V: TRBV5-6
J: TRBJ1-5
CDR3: CASSLMRGRNQPQHF

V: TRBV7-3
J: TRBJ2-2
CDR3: CASSTGQGGTGELFF

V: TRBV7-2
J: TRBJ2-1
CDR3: CASSLRRNEQFF

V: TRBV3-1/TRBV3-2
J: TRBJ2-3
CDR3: CASSQGLLGGVTDTQYF

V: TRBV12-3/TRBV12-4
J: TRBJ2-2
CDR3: CASSSRTGELFF

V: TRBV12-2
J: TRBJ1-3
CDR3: CASRGTPGLLSAGNTIYF

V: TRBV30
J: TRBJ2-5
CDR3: CAWYGGGWYF

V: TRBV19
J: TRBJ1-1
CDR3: CACHSGQLNTEAFF

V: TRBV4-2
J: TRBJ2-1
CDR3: CASSQELRGGPDEQFF

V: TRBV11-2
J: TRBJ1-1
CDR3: CASSINDRNTEAFF

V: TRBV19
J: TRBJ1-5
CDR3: CASSIREGDSNQPQHF

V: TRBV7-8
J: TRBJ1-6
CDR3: CASSPSGTGSSPLHF

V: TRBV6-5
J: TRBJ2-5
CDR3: CATTGRETQYF

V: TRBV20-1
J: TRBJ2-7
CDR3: CSASRTGGGSYEQYF